This T cell receptor (beta chain) was identified in a study of T cell changes during pregnancy in multiple sclerosis. With 5 bases removed from V and 2 bases from J, the gap between germline ends came to 3 bases. The CDR3 is 11 amino acids. Germline CDR1 reads SGHVS; CDR2 reads FNYEAQ. Assay: immunoSEQ multiplex PCR; the TCRdb copy retains only in-frame clones and omits some. This table holds tens of thousands of clones, 70% to 90% found once. This clonotype was sampled from a female donor with multiple sclerosis, enrolled in a pregnancy study. The sample here was peripheral blood, taken before pregnancy. The V call is TRBV7-6, the J call TRBJ2-5; no firm D call. The CDR3 sequence: CASSPQETQYF. CDR3 nucleotide sequence: TGTGCCAGCAGCCCTCAAGAGACCCAGTACTTC. The full variable domain, rest sourced from reference TRBV7-6 and TRBJ2-5, is GAGVSQSPRYKVTKRGQDVALRCDPISGHVSLYWYRQALGQGPEFLTYFNYEAQQDKSGLPNDRFSAERPEGSISTLTIQRTEQRDSAMYRCASSPQETQYFGPGTRLLVL.